This entry concerns a single T cell receptor (beta chain). No cognate antigen has been identified for it. No base qualities exist here, and no much larger clone lies one base off it. These data are taken from a study of technical replicates of blood from a handful of donors listed by TCRdb under 2017. Reading from cysteine to phenylalanine, the CDR3 counts 18 amino acids. Of all the DNA, just the CDR3 is kept, 54 bases in frame from base 1. The germline V gene encodes CDR1 MNHEY and CDR2 SMNVEV (reference sequence). V loses 2 bases at its end and J loses 3 bases; junction bases beyond the gene matches: 9. Library preparation employed the immunoSEQ multiplex PCR assay. TCRdb took over this immuneACCESS table, retaining in-frame rearrangements with V and J assigned. Such tables are incomplete; in checked studies, under half of the missing clones stem from an unresolved V gene, and the remainder is unexplained. The sample table shows some 68,000 clones, and 95% to 96% are seen once. Jointly, the top ten make up approximately 0.24% of the sample.

The origin of this receptor is a human donor in good health. The V and J segments used are TRBV27 and TRBJ1-5; the central 11 bases match TRBD1. Sequencing was performed on T cells isolated from PBMCs. The CDR3 protein sequence reads: CASSLSGTGGNFNQPQHF. The base sequence is TGTGCCAGCAGTTTAAGCGGGACAGGGGGAAACTTCAATCAGCCCCAGCATTTT.